These 5 T cell receptor beta chains share one sample of origin, sequenced in a study of CD8 T cells in Susac syndrome. With random hexamers, roughly 0.45 to 1 ug RNA was reverse transcribed. MiXCR was run by TCRdb on the immunoSEQ multiplex PCR reads, yielding one entry per CDR3 protein. The table shows 55,000 to 70,000 distinct CDR3 sequences, with roughly 94% occurring only once. The specimen sequenced was CD8+ T cells from PBMCs. These receptors all come from a human donor in good health.

The chain combines TRBV11-2 with TRBJ2-5, with a tentative D call TRBD2 (5 bases). Germline CDR1 is SGHAT and CDR2 is FQNNGV. This CDR3 is built from 14 residues. Trimming took 5 bases from V and 5 from J, leaving 15 bases between them. The CDR3 DNA follows: TGTGCCAGCAGCCCGGAAGCGGCGTGGGAGACCCAGTACTTC. This encodes CASSPEAAWETQYF.

The chain is built from TRBV7-9 and TRBJ2-7, with 7 bases fitting TRBD1. The CDR3 is 15 amino acids. With V trimmed by 5 bases and J by 5 bases, 12 bases remained unmatched. CDR1 SEHNR and CDR2 FQNEAQ come from the germline V gene (reference sequence). In nucleotides, the CDR3 is TGTGCCAGCAGCCCGACAGGGAACTCGAAAAACGAGCAGTACTTC. This sequence encodes CASSPTGNSKNEQYF.

The chain carries TRBV7-9 and TRBJ2-7, with a possible D match to TRBD1 (6 bases). Germline CDR1 SEHNR, CDR2 FQNEAQ (reference sequence). This CDR3 comprises 17 residues. Trimming removed 0 bases from V and 0 bases from J, with 15 bases in between. CDR3 coding DNA: TGTGCCAGCAGCTTAGCGCCGACAGGCACCAGCTCCTACGAGCAGTACTTC. Its protein product is CASSLAPTGTSSYEQYF.

This chain connects TRBV6-5 to TRBJ2-7, with D possibly matching TRBD2 (6 bases). Deletions cut 0 bases from V and 7 bases from J, with 13 bases between. The CDR3 runs to 14 residues. Germline V gives CDR1 MNHEY, CDR2 SVGAGI. CDR3 loop: CASSYSNGGGEQYF. The CDR3 DNA follows: TGTGCCAGCAGTTACTCGAACGGGGGTGGGGAGCAGTACTTC.

The chain joins TRBV4-1 to TRBJ2-4; TRBD2 matches at 11 bases. The V gene end was trimmed by 0 bases and the J gene end by 7 bases; junction bases not matched to a gene: 8. CDR1 is MGHRA and CDR2 is YSYEKL in the germline V gene. The CDR3 runs to 17 residues. The CDR3 DNA is TGCGCCAGCAGCCAAGATCGAGAACCTAGCGGGGGGAACATTCAGTACTTC. Encoded protein: CASSQDREPSGGNIQYF.